This T cell receptor (beta chain) was identified during a study of blood T cell repertoires in COVID-19. Study summary: Samples of COVID-19 (acute and convalescent) were obtained from the United States, Italy and Spain.

V was trimmed by 4 bases and J by 3 bases, leaving 7 bases between them. The CDR3 contains 13 residues. Looked up from germline, CDR1 is MNHEY and CDR2 is SVGAGI. The data were produced by immunoSEQ multiplex PCR, yet TCRdb's version contains in-frame clones alone and is incomplete. This sample has roughly 400,000 clones, with 87% found just once. All recovered Cohort 3 donors got two negative PCRs, got clearance, or saw symptom resolution. The receptor's source is a woman between 45 and 60 years old who had recovered from COVID-19. Sequenced: PBMCs or T cells enriched from blood (not recorded which). The V gene is TRBV6-5, the J gene TRBJ1-5, with unresolved D. CDR3 DNA: TGTGCCAGCAGTTCAGGCATCAATCAGCCCCAGCATTTT. It is translated as CASSSGINQPQHF.